The 9 T cell receptor beta chains presented below share a single source sample, sequenced in a study of Ad26.COV2.S vaccination and SARS-CoV-2 variants. TCRdb's copy holds only in-frame clones and misses some; the assay was immunoSEQ multiplex PCR. The sample comprises 300,000 to 400,000 clones, 92% of which are singletons, and under 4% rests with the top ten. The sample was peripheral blood, taken after recovery from COVID-19. Every receptor here comes from a human donor who had recovered from COVID-19.

V gene TRBV2 combines with J gene TRBJ1-2; D might be TRBD1 (6 bases). V was trimmed by 8 bases and J by 3 bases, leaving 16 bases between them. This CDR3 has 14 amino acids. The germline CDR1 and CDR2 sequences are SNHLY and FYNNEI. The CDR3 DNA follows: TGTGCCAGCGAGGCTAGAGACAGGTACTATGGCTACACCTTC. Encoded protein: CASEARDRYYGYTF. Based on the CDR3 plus reference TRBV2 and TRBJ1-2, the full variable domain is EPEVTQTPSHQVTQMGQEVILRCVPISNHLYFYWYRQILGQKVEFLVSFYNNEISEKSEIFDDQFSVERPDGSNFTLKIRSTKLEDSAMYFCASEARDRYYGYTFGSGTRLTVV.

The rearrangement links TRBV5-1 to TRBJ2-3; 9 bases fit TRBD2. V was clipped by 4 bases and J by 0 bases; unmatched bases: 6. This CDR3 is 16 amino acids long. Germline assignment: CDR1 SGHRS and CDR2 YFSETQ. CDR3 protein: CASSTFSGGSTDTQYF. The CDR3 region has the DNA TGCGCCAGCAGCACGTTTAGCGGGGGCAGCACAGATACGCAGTATTTT.

The chain recombines TRBV4-1 with TRBJ1-6; possible D gene TRBD1, 5 bases. V lost 0 bases and J 10 bases, leaving 7 bases between the germline ends. From germline, CDR1 is MGHRA and CDR2 YSYEKL. The length of the CDR3 is 13 residues. The CDR3 bases are TGCGCCAGCAGCCAAGATCGGGGGTCACCCCTCCACTTT. Amino acids: CASSQDRGSPLHF.

The chain links TRBV21-1 to TRBJ1-2. TRBV21-1 is a pseudogene locus. The CDR3 spans 16 residues. CDR3 sequence: CASSKARVIRGYGYTF. The DNA of the CDR3 is TGTGCCAGCAGCAAAGCTCGGGTGATACGGGGCTATGGCTACACCTTC.

The chain has TRBV27 and TRBJ1-5, with a weak D call TRBD1 (6 bases). Trimming pared 3 bases from V and 6 bases from J, leaving 9 bases between. The CDR3 runs 13 residues. Germline CDR1 and CDR2: MNHEY and SMNVEV (reference sequence). The CDR3 sequence is CASSFTGLQPQHF. The CDR3 DNA sequence: TGTGCCAGCAGTTTTACAGGGCTTCAGCCCCAGCATTTT.

This chain connects TRBV6-2 or TRBV6-3 to TRBJ1-5; 9 bases fit TRBD1. V lost 4 bases, J lost 7 bases, and 14 bases stayed unmatched. The CDR3 loop spans 17 amino acids. CDR1 and CDR2 from the germline V gene are MNHEY and SVGEGT. This chain's CDR3 is CASSFATGTGWGQPQHF. CDR3 nucleotides: TGTGCCAGCAGTTTCGCCACCGGGACAGGGTGGGGACAGCCCCAGCATTTT.

This chain joins TRBV6-1 and TRBJ2-1, with 8 bases that match TRBD1. The CDR3 is 19 residues long. The germline CDR1 and CDR2 sequences are MNHNS and SASEGT. With V trimmed by 4 bases and J by 3 bases, 17 bases remained unmatched. This CDR3 is CASSAGEPRTGINYNEQFF. Written as DNA, the CDR3 is TGTGCCAGCAGTGCGGGGGAGCCCCGGACAGGGATTAACTACAATGAGCAGTTCTTC.

As DNA, the CDR3 is TGTGCCAGCAGCCAAGATGCACCGAGGGGACAGGCTATCACTGAAGCTTTCTTT. Translated, it gives CASSQDAPRGQAITEAFF. The chain has TRBV3-1 (or the pseudogene TRBV3-2) and TRBJ1-1; TRBD1 aligns across 8 bases. This CDR3 has 18 residues. Germline assignment: CDR1 LGHDT and CDR2 YNNKEL (reference sequence). V shed 0 bases and J 4 bases; nucleotides not matched to a gene: 13.

The rearrangement joins TRBV27 to TRBJ2-1; either TRBD1 or TRBD2 may supply D (7 bases each). The CDR3 is 18 amino acids. Trimming pared 4 bases from V and 6 bases from J, leaving 25 bases between. Germline loops: CDR1 MNHEY, CDR2 SMNVEV (reference sequence). The DNA for the CDR3 is TGTGCCAGCAGTTCCCCAAGGGGGGGGGACAGAGGCCCCAATGAGCAGTTCTTC. Protein: CASSSPRGGDRGPNEQFF.